These 20 T cell receptor beta chains were all obtained from the same sample, sequenced in a study of human T cells and chemical hapten exposure. Noted time point: patch test 1, 2 weeks after DPC sensitization. Treatment defined: therapeutic diphenylcyclopropenone sensitization with weekly scalp DPC. TCRdb fed the RACE reads into MiXCR, producing one record per CDR3 protein. Of some 350,000 distinct CDR3 sequences in the sample, roughly 6.9% are singletons; the top ten hold around 8.4%. The sample in question was whole blood, obtained in connection with sensitization to the hapten diphenylcyclopropenone (DPC). All receptors come from a woman aged 18-35 years with alopecia areata. Some clones in this sample may be carry-over from other donors' samples.

The chain is built from TRBV29-1 and TRBJ1-2, with no clear D. The CDR3 length is 14 residues. Germline V gives CDR1 SQVTM, CDR2 ANQGSEA. V was pared by 4 bases and J by 3 bases, with 15 bases between. The CDR3 spells CSVVQEGSHYGYTF. DNA for the CDR3: TGCAGCGTTGTTCAGGAAGGGTCGCACTATGGCTACACCTTC.

The sample holds one count of this clonotype. Sequence at one end of the junction differs from germline and may be a read error. V and J are TRBV5-1 and TRBJ2-1; 7 bases align to TRBD2. Germline values: CDR1 SGHRS, CDR2 YFSETQ. The CDR3 is 15 amino acids. The CDR3 coding sequence is TGCGTCAGCAGTCTTAGCGGGCCCTCCTACAATGAGCAGTTCTTC. Amino acid sequence: CVSSLSGPSYNEQFF. Combining the CDR3 with reference TRBV5-1 and TRBJ2-1 gives the whole variable domain KAGVTQTPRYLIKTRGQQVTLSCSPISGHRSVSWYQQTPGQGLQFLFEYFSETQRNKGNFPGRFSGRQFSNSRSEMNVSTLELGDSALYLCVSSLSGPSYNEQFFGPGTRLTVL.

The chain couples TRBV5-1 to TRBJ1-4; perhaps TRBD1 as D (6 bases). The CDR3 totals 16 residues. V was shortened by 3 bases and J by 0 bases, with 12 bases between the two germline ends. Germline V CDR1 and CDR2: SGHRS, YFSETQ. The CDR3 coding sequence is TGCGCCAGCAGCTCCGGACAGACCTCAACTAATGAAAAACTGTTTTTT. Its translation is CASSSGQTSTNEKLFF.

This sequence joins TRBV12-3 or TRBV12-4 and TRBJ2-5; tentative D call: TRBD2 (6 bases). The CDR3 spans 13 residues. Trimming shortened V by 8 bases and J by 2 bases, and 12 bases separated the two germline ends. CDR3 sequence: CASAGYRQETQYF. DNA for the CDR3: TGTGCCAGCGCGGGGTACCGACAAGAGACCCAGTACTTC.

This clonotype was recorded at least ten times. V and J are TRBV4-3 and TRBJ2-5, with D hard to call. The CDR3 loop spans 13 amino acids. Germline V CDR1 and CDR2: LGHNA, YSLEER. Trimming stripped 1 base from V and 0 bases from J, with 3 bases between. CDR3 nucleotide sequence: TGCGCCAGCAGCCAAGGAGACCAAGAGACCCAGTACTTC. Translating it yields CASSQGDQETQYF.

There are many counts of this clonotype. The chain links TRBV4-2 to TRBJ2-3; 9 positions agree with TRBD2. In germline, CDR1 is LGHNA, CDR2 YNFKEQ. This CDR3 spans 19 amino acids. After removal of 0 bases from V and 4 bases from J, the junction contained 14 bases not matched to a gene. CDR3: CASSQDSLLGGGAADTQYF. The CDR3 DNA reads TGTGCCAGCAGCCAAGATTCCCTATTAGGCGGGGGGGCGGCAGATACGCAGTATTTT.

The chain's CDR3 is CASSQGTPGRGEAFF. In DNA form, the CDR3 reads TGTGCCAGCAGCCAAGGGACCCCGGGCAGGGGTGAAGCTTTCTTT. V gene TRBV14 combines with J gene TRBJ1-1; possible D gene TRBD1, 6 bases. Trimming left V 1 base short and J 7 bases short, with 16 bases between. Germline V gene lookup returns CDR1 SGHDN and CDR2 FVKESK. The CDR3 has 15 residues.

This clonotype was seen a few times. V and J are TRBV4-3 and TRBJ2-7, with D maybe TRBD1 (6 bases). V lost 2 bases, J lost 0 bases, and 20 bases lay in between. CDR3 length equals 18 residues. Germline V gene lookup returns CDR1 LGHNA and CDR2 YSLEER. The CDR3 DNA reads TGCGCCAGCAGCCAAAATCCTCCCGGGACACAACTCTCCTACGAGCAGTACTTC. Encoded protein: CASSQNPPGTQLSYEQYF.

DNA of the CDR3: TGTGCCAGCAGTAGGCGGGGGACTGGGGCCAACGTCCTGACTTTC. Protein sequence: CASSRRGTGANVLTF. The rearrangement joins TRBV2 to TRBJ2-6, with 7 positions matching TRBD2. The CDR3 loop spans 15 amino acids. Germline values: CDR1 SNHLY, CDR2 FYNNEI. V shed 5 bases, J shed 2 bases, and the junction held 3 bases outside the gene matches.

There are a few counts of this clonotype. The chain joins TRBV7-2 to TRBJ2-3, with 8 bases lining up with TRBD2. CDR3 length: 15 residues. Germline CDR1 is SGHTA and CDR2 is FQGNSA. V shed 4 bases, J shed 7 bases, and the junction held 10 bases outside the gene matches. DNA of the CDR3: TGTGCCAGCAGCTCCAGAGTGGCGGGGGGATATACGCAGTATTTT. This codes for CASSSRVAGGYTQYF. Variable domain in full (rest from reference TRBV7-2 and TRBJ2-3): GAGVSQSPSNKVTEKGKDVELRCDPISGHTALYWYRQSLGQGLEFLIYFQGNSAPDKSGLPSDRFSAERTGGSVSTLTIQRTQQEDSAVYLCASSSRVAGGYTQYFGPGTRLTVL.

This clonotype has only a few counts. The chain combines TRBV7-9 with TRBJ1-3, with D maybe TRBD1 (5 bases). Trimming shortened V by 5 bases and J by 1 base, and 12 bases separated the two germline ends. Germline V gene lookup returns CDR1 SEHNR and CDR2 FQNEAQ (reference sequence). The CDR3 length is 15 residues. CDR3 in amino acids: CASSEGRGSGNTIYF. The CDR3, as DNA: TGTGCCAGCAGCGAGGGACGGGGGTCTGGAAACACCATATATTTT.

The J gene is TRBJ1-2, the V gene TRBV29-1; D is ambiguous. CDR1 SQVTM and CDR2 ANQGSEA come from the germline V gene. CDR3 length: 13 residues. V was cut by 0 bases and J by 8 bases, with 13 bases left in between. CDR3: CSVEETRKGGYTF. CDR3 sequence (DNA): TGCAGCGTTGAAGAAACCCGGAAGGGCGGCTACACCTTC.

This clonotype was seen more than once but under ten times. The V and J genes are TRBV12-3 or TRBV12-4 and TRBJ1-2, with 9 bases matching TRBD1. V lost 7 bases to trimming and J lost 8 bases; unmatched junction nucleotides: 11. The CDR3 sequence is 14 residues long. CDR3 DNA sequence: TGTGCCAGCATCCCTACAGGGGGCGCAGGGGGCTACACCTTC. It yields the protein CASIPTGGAGGYTF.

V gene TRBV28 combines with J gene TRBJ1-6; D call uncertain. The V gene's germline CDR1 is MDHEN and CDR2 SYDVKM. The V gene lost 2 bases and the J gene lost 6 bases, with 8 bases spanning the gap. The CDR3 contains 14 residues. The CDR3 reads CASSLTVPNSPLHF. The CDR3, as DNA: TGTGCCAGCAGTTTAACGGTGCCTAATTCACCCCTCCACTTT.

This clonotype was observed a handful of times. The V gene is TRBV6-1, the J gene TRBJ1-4; D possibly corresponds to TRBD1 (5 bases). V was pared by 5 bases and J by 2 bases, with 15 bases between. This CDR3 has 16 amino acids. The germline V gene has CDR1 MNHNS and CDR2 SASEGT. For the CDR3, the DNA is TGTGCCAGCAGTCCTAGGTCGGGGACGACTAATGAAAAACTGTTTTTT. This sequence encodes CASSPRSGTTNEKLFF.

The table lists this clonotype with a few counts. The genes are TRBV10-3 and TRBJ1-5; D perhaps matches TRBD1 (6 bases). The germline V and J ends were trimmed by 3 bases and 1 base, with 7 bases remaining between them. Per germline, CDR1 ENHRY and CDR2 SYGVKD. This CDR3 contains 14 residues. The CDR3 DNA sequence: TGTGCCATCAGTGAACAGGGAAGCAATCAGCCCCAGCATTTT. It codes for CAISEQGSNQPQHF.

V and J are TRBV5-4 and TRBJ2-5; the D is unclear. CDR3 size: 13 residues. The V end lost 1 base, the J end lost 4 bases, and 8 bases lay between the germline ends. Germline CDR1 and CDR2: SGHNT and YYREEE (reference sequence). CDR3 nucleotide sequence: TGTGCCAGCAGCTTGCCATTGAGAGAGACCCAGTACTTC. Amino acid sequence: CASSLPLRETQYF.

The table lists this clonotype with a few counts. The rearrangement uses TRBV7-8 and TRBJ1-5; TRBD1 agrees at 7 bases. Germline lookup yields CDR1 SGHVS and CDR2 FQNEAQ. With V trimmed by 0 bases and J by 6 bases, 11 bases remained unmatched. This CDR3 spans 17 amino acids. The CDR3 reads CASSLAFKTGKGQPQHF. CDR3 in DNA: TGTGCCAGCAGCTTAGCGTTCAAGACAGGGAAGGGTCAGCCCCAGCATTTT.

This clonotype has a count of ten or more. The J gene is TRBJ2-7, the V gene TRBV6-6; a weak D match, TRBD1 (6 bases). Per germline, CDR1 MNHNY and CDR2 SVGAGI (reference sequence). V shed 5 bases and J shed 0 bases, with 8 bases lying between them. The CDR3 loop spans 13 amino acids. The CDR3 region is CASSRGTSYEQYF. CDR3 nucleotides: TGTGCCAGCAGTAGGGGGACCTCCTACGAGCAGTACTTC.

The chain recombines TRBV20-1 with TRBJ2-7; weak D call: TRBD2 (5 bases). Germline V gene sequence: CDR1 DFQATT, CDR2 SNEGSKA (reference sequence). Trimming removed 6 bases at V and 4 bases at J, with 13 bases between. This CDR3 is 12 amino acids long. CDR3 residues: CSASGTGYEQYF. CDR3 nucleotide sequence: TGCAGTGCCTCAGGTACGGGGTACGAGCAGTACTTC.